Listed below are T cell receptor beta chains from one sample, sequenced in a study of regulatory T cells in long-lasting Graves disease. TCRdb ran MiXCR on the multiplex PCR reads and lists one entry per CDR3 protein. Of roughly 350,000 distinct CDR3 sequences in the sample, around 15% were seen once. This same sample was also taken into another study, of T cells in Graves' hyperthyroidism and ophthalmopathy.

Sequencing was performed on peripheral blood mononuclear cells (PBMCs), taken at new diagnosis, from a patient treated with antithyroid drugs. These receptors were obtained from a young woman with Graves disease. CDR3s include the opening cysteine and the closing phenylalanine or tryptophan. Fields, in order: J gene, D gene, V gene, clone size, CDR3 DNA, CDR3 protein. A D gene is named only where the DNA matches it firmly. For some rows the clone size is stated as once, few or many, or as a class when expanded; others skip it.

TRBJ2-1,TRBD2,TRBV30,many,TGTGCCTGGAGTCACCCCGGTCGGATGCGGGGGACCTACAATGAGCAGTTCTTC,CAWSHPGRMRGTYNEQFF
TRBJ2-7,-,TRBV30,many,TGTGCCTGGAGGACAGGTAGAAATTCCTACGAGCAGTACTTC,CAWRTGRNSYEQYF
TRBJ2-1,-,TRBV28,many,TGTGCCAGCAGCCCTTTAGGGGGGGGCCGAGGGGAGCAGTTCTTC,CASSPLGGGRGEQFF
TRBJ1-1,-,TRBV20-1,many,TGCAGTGCTAGACGGCAGGGTGCGAACACTGAAGCTTTCTTT,CSARRQGANTEAFF
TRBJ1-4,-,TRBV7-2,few,TGTGCCAGCAGCCCCCATCGAGACCCCCAAAAACTGTTTTTT,CASSPHRDPQKLFF
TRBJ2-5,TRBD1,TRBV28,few,TGTGCCAGCACCATAGGGGGACAGTATGCGGAGACCCAGTACTTC,CASTIGGQYAETQYF
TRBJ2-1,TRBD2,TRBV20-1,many,TGCAGTGCTGGCCGACTAGCGGGGCTGAGCTCCTACAATGAGCAGTTCTTC,CSAGRLAGLSSYNEQFF
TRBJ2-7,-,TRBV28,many,TGTGCCAGCAGTCTACCTCTGAAGGCCCAACTCTCCTACGAGCAGTACTTC,CASSLPLKAQLSYEQYF
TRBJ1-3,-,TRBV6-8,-,TGTGCCAGCAGCTACCGCAAACAGGGAAATGGAAACACCATATATTTT,CASSYRKQGNGNTIYF
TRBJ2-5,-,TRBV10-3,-,TGTGCCATCAAAGACGATCCCGCGGAGACCCAGTACTTC,CAIKDDPAETQYF
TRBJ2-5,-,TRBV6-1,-,TGTGCCAGCGTACCCCGGGACTCATATTTGGGGATCCAGTACTTC,CASVPRDSYLGIQYF
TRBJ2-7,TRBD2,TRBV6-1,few,TGTGCCAGCCAGAGCGGGAAGGCCTACGAGCAGTACTTC,CASQSGKAYEQYF
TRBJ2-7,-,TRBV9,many,TGTGCCAGCAGCGTAACCAGGAGCTCCTACGAGCAGTACTTC,CASSVTRSSYEQYF
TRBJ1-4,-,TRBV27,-,TGTGCCAGCAGGGGGCAGGCTGAAAAACTGTTTTTT,CASRGQAEKLFF
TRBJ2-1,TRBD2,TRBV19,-,TGTGCCAGTAGTATTATGGGGGGGGACAATGAGCAGTTCTTC,CASSIMGGDNEQFF
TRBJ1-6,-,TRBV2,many,TGTGCCTCGGGGAGACCAAATTCACCCCTCCACTTT,CASGRPNSPLHF
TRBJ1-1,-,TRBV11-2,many,TGTGCCAGCAGCTTATATCCAAGCACTGAAGCTTTCTTT,CASSLYPSTEAFF
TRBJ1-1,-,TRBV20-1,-,TGCAGTGCTAGTGCCGGGGGGAGGAACACTGAAGCTTTCTTT,CSASAGGRNTEAFF
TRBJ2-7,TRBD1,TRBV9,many,TGTGCCAGCAGCGCCTCGGGACAGGGCCTCGAGCAGTACTTC,CASSASGQGLEQYF
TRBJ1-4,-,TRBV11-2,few,TGTGCCAGCAGCTTAGTGGGGGGGTCTAATGAAAAACTGTTTTTT,CASSLVGGSNEKLFF
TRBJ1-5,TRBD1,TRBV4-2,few,TGTGCCAGCAGCGGCGACCGTGGGACAGAGAGCAATCAGCCCCAGCATTTT,CASSGDRGTESNQPQHF
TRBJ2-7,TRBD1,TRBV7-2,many,TGTGCCAGCAGTCTTCAGGGGGCGAGTGGGCACGAGCAGTACTTC,CASSLQGASGHEQYF
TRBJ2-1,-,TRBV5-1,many,TGCGCCAGCAGCCCCCTACCAGGACCCTTGTCCTACAATGAGCAGTTCTTC,CASSPLPGPLSYNEQFF
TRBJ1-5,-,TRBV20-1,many,TGCAGTGCTAGGGGGGAAAGCAATCAGCCCCAGCATTTT,CSARGESNQPQHF
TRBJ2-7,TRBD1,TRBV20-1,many,TGCAGTGCTAGAAGACAGGGATTAGTCTACGAGCAGTACTTC,CSARRQGLVYEQYF
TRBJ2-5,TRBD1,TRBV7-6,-,TGTGCCAGCAGCTTATTCACAGGGGGAGAGACCCAGTACTTC,CASSLFTGGETQYF
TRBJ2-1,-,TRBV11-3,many,TGTGCCAGCAGCTACGACAGGTACAATGAGCAGTTCTTC,CASSYDRYNEQFF
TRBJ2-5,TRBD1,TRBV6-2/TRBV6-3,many,TGTGCCAGCAGTTACCTCCCGACAGGGGAAGAGACCCAGTACTTC,CASSYLPTGEETQYF
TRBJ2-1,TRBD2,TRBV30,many,TGTGCCTGGAGTGTAGGGGTAGCGGGAATCATGGATGAGCAGTTCTTC,CAWSVGVAGIMDEQFF
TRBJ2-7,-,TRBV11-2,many,TGTGCCAGCAGCCCGGGGGACAGCCTCTCCGAGCAGTACTTC,CASSPGDSLSEQYF
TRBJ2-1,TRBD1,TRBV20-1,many,TGCAGTGCTTCCTCAGACAGGGATGAGCAGTTCTTC,CSASSDRDEQFF
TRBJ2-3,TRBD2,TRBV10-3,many,TGTGCCATCAGTGAGTCCAAGCGGGGCGCCACAGATACGCAGTATTTT,CAISESKRGATDTQYF
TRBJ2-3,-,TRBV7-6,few,TGTGCCAGCAGCCTGGAGGTCGGGGATTTGGGCACAGATACGCAGTATTTT,CASSLEVGDLGTDTQYF
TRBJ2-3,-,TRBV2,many,TGTGCCAGCAGTATCGATGGGCTAAACACAGATACGCAGTATTTT,CASSIDGLNTDTQYF
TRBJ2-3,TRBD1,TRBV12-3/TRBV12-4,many,TGTGCCAGCAGTTTGGGAGACAGGGCTACAGATACGCAGTATTTT,CASSLGDRATDTQYF
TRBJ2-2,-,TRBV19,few,TGTGCCAGTAGTATAGCCGCGGGACAGTACACCGGGGAGCTGTTTTTT,CASSIAAGQYTGELFF
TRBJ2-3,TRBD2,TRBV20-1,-,TGCAGCCAAAGGACTAGCGGGGGTAATACGCAGTATTTT,CSQRTSGGNTQYF
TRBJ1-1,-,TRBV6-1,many,TGTGCCAGCAGTGATCTGGTCAAAGAAGCTTTCTTT,CASSDLVKEAFF
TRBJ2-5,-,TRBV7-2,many,TGTGCCAGCAGCTTAAGTGTACAGACCCAAGAGACCCAGTACTTC,CASSLSVQTQETQYF
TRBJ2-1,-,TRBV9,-,TGTGCCAGCAGCCCCTATCTAGCAGTCCTAGACCCCGATGAGCAGTTCTTC,CASSPYLAVLDPDEQFF
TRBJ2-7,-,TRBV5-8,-,TGTGCCAGCAGCTTATCCGCAGTTAGCTCCTACGAGCAGTACTTC,CASSLSAVSSYEQYF
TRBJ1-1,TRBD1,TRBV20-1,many,TGCAGTGCTAGAGAAATTGGCAGGGGGGCGGGCACTGAAGCTTTCTTT,CSAREIGRGAGTEAFF
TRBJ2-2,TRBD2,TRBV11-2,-,TGTGCCAGCGGTTCTCCACCTGGGACTAGCGGCTACACCGGGGAGCTGTTTTTT,CASGSPPGTSGYTGELFF
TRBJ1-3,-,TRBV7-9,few,TGTGCCAGCAGCCCAGGGACCCATGGAAACACCATATATTTT,CASSPGTHGNTIYF
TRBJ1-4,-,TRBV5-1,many,TGCGCCAGCAGCTTGGCTGGTGAAAAACTGTTTTTT,CASSLAGEKLFF
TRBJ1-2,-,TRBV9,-,TGTGCCAGCAGCGTCCGACAGACAATTAACTATGGCTACACCTTC,CASSVRQTINYGYTF
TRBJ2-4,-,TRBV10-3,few,TGTGCCATCAGTGGGGGGCTGGGGATTCAGTACTTC,CAISGGLGIQYF
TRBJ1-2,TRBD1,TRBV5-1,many,TGCGCCAGCAGCTCGCGGACAGGAGCTAACTATGGCTACACCTTC,CASSSRTGANYGYTF
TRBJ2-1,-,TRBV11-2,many,TGTGCCAGCAGCTACCCGGGCGACCTGTACAATGAGCAGTTCTTC,CASSYPGDLYNEQFF
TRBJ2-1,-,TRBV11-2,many,TGTGCCAGCAGCTTAGATGGGCGAGATAATGAGCAGTTCTTC,CASSLDGRDNEQFF
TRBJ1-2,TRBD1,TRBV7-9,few,TGTGCCAGCAGCTTAGGGGACAGGGCGCAGAAACCTAACTATGGCTACACCTTC,CASSLGDRAQKPNYGYTF
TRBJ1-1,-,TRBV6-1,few,TGTGCCAGCAGTGGTTGGGGAGTCGGGGTCTCTGAAGCTTTCTTT,CASSGWGVGVSEAFF
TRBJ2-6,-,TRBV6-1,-,TGTGCCAGCAGTGAAATAGGATCTTTTGCCAACGTCCTGACTTTC,CASSEIGSFANVLTF
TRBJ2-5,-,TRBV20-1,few,TGCAGTGCCCCGGACTACCAAGAGACCCAGTACTTC,CSAPDYQETQYF
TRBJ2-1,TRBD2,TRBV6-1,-,TGTGCCAGCAGTCAAGGAGTCAGGTGGGGGGGGGCCTACAATGAGCAGTTCTTC,CASSQGVRWGGAYNEQFF
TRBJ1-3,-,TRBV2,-,TGTGCCAGCAGAGACACCAGGGTCCCGGGAAACACCATATATTTT,CASRDTRVPGNTIYF
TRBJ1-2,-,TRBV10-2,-,TGCGCCAGCAGTGAACCCCCCCCGGACAGCTATGGCTACACCTTC,CASSEPPPDSYGYTF
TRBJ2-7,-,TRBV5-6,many,TGTGCCAGCACCGGGACCGCAACCTACGAGCAGTACTTC,CASTGTATYEQYF
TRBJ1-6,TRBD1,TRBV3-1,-,TGTGCCAGCAGCCGGACAGGGGTGAATTCACCCCTCCACTTT,CASSRTGVNSPLHF
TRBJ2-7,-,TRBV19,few,TGTGCCAGTAGTATAGAGGGGAACGAGCAGTACTTC,CASSIEGNEQYF